These 19 T cell receptor beta chains were all obtained from the same sample, sequenced in a study of control samples from healthy donors and cancer patients. The assay was immunoSEQ multiplex PCR, and TCRdb's table has in-frame clones only and misses some. This sample has around 51,000 clones; 80% occur once, and the top ten carry around 10%. The sample was blood. These receptors all come from a man between 65 and 85 years old in good health.

The chain links TRBV29-1 to TRBJ2-1, with D perhaps TRBD1 (6 bases). CDR1 is SQVTM, CDR2 ANQGSEA, per germline. The CDR3 has 12 amino acids. V was pared by 5 bases and J by 4 bases, with 9 bases between. The CDR3, as DNA: TGCAGCGTTTATGACAGGTACAATGAGCAGTTCTTC. Protein product: CSVYDRYNEQFF.

This chain connects TRBV19 to TRBJ1-2; D remains unclear. The V end lost 5 bases, the J end lost 4 bases, and 11 bases lay between the germline ends. Germline CDR1 is LNHDA and CDR2 is SQIVND (reference sequence). CDR3 size: 13 residues. In nucleotides, the CDR3 is TGTGCCAGTAGTCAAGTGGGTGTCTATGGCTACACCTTC. Amino acids: CASSQVGVYGYTF.

This chain links TRBV7-6 with TRBJ1-2, with TRBD1 matching over 10 bases. Germline assignment: CDR1 SGHVS and CDR2 FNYEAQ. The CDR3 is 15 residues long. Trimming removed 8 bases from V and 0 bases from J; junction bases left unmatched: 6. DNA of the CDR3: TGTGCCAGCGGCCCGGGGACAGGGGCTAACTATGGCTACACCTTC. Amino acid sequence: CASGPGTGANYGYTF.

V usage is TRBV27 and J usage is TRBJ2-3; 8 bases align to TRBD2. The V gene end was trimmed by 6 bases and the J gene end by 2 bases; junction bases not matched to a gene: 10. The CDR3 consists of 16 residues. The germline gives CDR1 MNHEY, CDR2 SMNVEV (reference sequence). CDR3 sequence reads: CASRQTSDRFTDTQYF. CDR3 nucleotide sequence: TGTGCCAGCAGACAGACTAGCGATAGATTCACAGATACGCAGTATTTT.

The rearrangement links TRBV5-1 to TRBJ1-1; 7 bases are shared with TRBD1. V was clipped by 4 bases and J by 5 bases; unmatched bases: 11. The CDR3 spans 15 residues. In germline, CDR1 is SGHRS, CDR2 YFSETQ. CDR3 DNA: TGCGCCAGCAGCCCGGGGGGTACAGGGGTGACTGAAGCTTTCTTT. Protein sequence: CASSPGGTGVTEAFF. Variable domain in full (rest from reference TRBV5-1 and TRBJ1-1): KAGVTQTPRYLIKTRGQQVTLSCSPISGHRSVSWYQQTPGQGLQFLFEYFSETQRNKGNFPGRFSGRQFSNSRSEMNVSTLELGDSALYLCASSPGGTGVTEAFFGQGTRLTVV.

The chain is built from TRBV5-1 and TRBJ2-3; TRBD2 aligns across 9 bases. With V trimmed by 0 bases and J by 1 base, 3 bases remained unmatched. Germline V lookup: CDR1 SGHRS, CDR2 YFSETQ. The CDR3 length is 16 residues. CDR3 bases: TGCGCCAGCAGCTTGGCCTGGACTAGCGGCACAGATACGCAGTATTTT. Its translation is CASSLAWTSGTDTQYF. Full variable domain (rest looked up from reference TRBV5-1 and TRBJ2-3): KAGVTQTPRYLIKTRGQQVTLSCSPISGHRSVSWYQQTPGQGLQFLFEYFSETQRNKGNFPGRFSGRQFSNSRSEMNVSTLELGDSALYLCASSLAWTSGTDTQYFGPGTRLTVL.

This rearrangement joins TRBV3-1 (or the pseudogene TRBV3-2) to TRBJ2-1, with 9 bases aligning to TRBD1. Germline assignment: CDR1 LGHDT and CDR2 YNNKEL (reference sequence). This CDR3 is 21 amino acids long. V was pared by 1 base and J by 5 bases, with 21 bases of the junction left unmatched. The CDR3 sequence: CASSQGNRGTGLVWGDNEQFF. The CDR3, as DNA: TGTGCCAGCAGCCAAGGGAATAGAGGGACAGGGCTAGTTTGGGGGGACAATGAGCAGTTCTTC.

The CDR3, as DNA: TGCGCCAGCACCCCCCTAGGACCTCGGGGTTCACCCCTCCACTTT. This sequence encodes CASTPLGPRGSPLHF. The genes are TRBV5-1 and TRBJ1-6; no clear D. V gave up 6 bases and J gave up 9 bases, with 19 bases separating them. This CDR3 is 15 amino acids long. The V gene's germline CDR1 is SGHRS and CDR2 YFSETQ.

The rearrangement uses TRBV5-1 and TRBJ2-7; no clear D. CDR1 is SGHRS and CDR2 is YFSETQ in the germline V gene. The CDR3 extends over 13 amino acids. V lost 4 bases and J 5 bases, leaving 13 bases between the germline ends. The DNA of the CDR3 is TGCGCCAGCAGCCAATCCCCGACGGACGAGCAGTACTTC. Protein product: CASSQSPTDEQYF.

This clone was counted once. The V and J genes are TRBV6-1 and TRBJ2-4, with D unclear. This CDR3 comprises 11 residues. The germline V and J ends were trimmed by 3 bases and 8 bases, with 5 bases remaining between them. The V gene's germline CDR1 is MNHNS and CDR2 SASEGT. The CDR3 DNA is TGTGCCAGCAGTGATAATGACATTCAGTACTTC. Translating it yields CASSDNDIQYF.

This clone was picked up one time. The genes are TRBV3-1 (or the pseudogene TRBV3-2) and TRBJ2-2, with TRBD2 matching 7 bases. V was clipped by 4 bases and J by 6 bases; unmatched bases: 2. Germline V gene lookup returns CDR1 LGHDT and CDR2 YNNKEL (reference sequence). The CDR3 covers 13 residues. In nucleotides, the CDR3 is TGTGCCAGCAGCCCCGCGGGGGCCGGGGAGCTGTTTTTT. It codes for CASSPAGAGELFF.

Only one count was recorded for this clone. The genes are TRBV11-2 and TRBJ1-2; 7 bases line up with TRBD1. CDR3 length equals 16 residues. V trimming: 5 bases; J trimming: 0 bases; junction bases outside the gene matches: 9. Germline CDR1 reads SGHAT; CDR2 reads FQNNGV. CDR3 nucleotide sequence: TGTGCCAGCAGCCAGGGGGGGCGCCGGTCTAACTATGGCTACACCTTC. Translated, it gives CASSQGGRRSNYGYTF. The full variable domain, its missing parts supplied by reference TRBV11-2 and TRBJ1-2, is EAGVAQSPRYKIIEKRQSVAFWCNPISGHATLYWYQQILGQGPKLLIQFQNNGVVDDSQLPKDRFSAERLKGVDSTLKIQPAKLEDSAVYLCASSQGGRRSNYGYTFGSGTRLTVV.

The gene calls are TRBV27 and TRBJ1-2; TRBD1 aligns across 7 bases. Germline-derived CDR1 and CDR2 are MNHEY and SMNVEV (reference sequence). The CDR3 is made up of 15 amino acids. The V and J ends lost 5 bases and 4 bases, in that order; junction bases with no gene match: 10. The CDR3 protein is CASSATGEGGYGYTF. CDR3 coding DNA: TGTGCCAGCAGTGCTACAGGGGAGGGCGGCTATGGCTACACCTTC.

Concerning this clone: Within the sample, other DNA sequences also encode this same CDR3. The V gene is TRBV9, the J gene TRBJ2-5; 10 nucleotides agree with TRBD2. The CDR3 extends over 17 amino acids. With V trimmed by 0 bases and J by 5 bases, 10 bases remained unmatched. Germline-derived CDR1 and CDR2 are SGDLS and YYNGEE. The CDR3 is CASSVGASGSLGETQYF. CDR3 in DNA: TGTGCCAGCAGCGTAGGTGCTAGCGGGAGTTTGGGGGAGACCCAGTACTTC.

The chain combines TRBV5-4 with TRBJ2-5, with a weak D call TRBD2 (6 bases). Between the trimmed V and J ends, which lost 2 bases and 9 bases, there was a span of 17 bases. There are 14 residues in the CDR3. CDR1 and CDR2 from the germline V gene are SGHNT and YYREEE (reference sequence). The CDR3 sequence is CASSLPHRGGAQYF. The CDR3 DNA is TGTGCCAGCAGCTTACCACACCGTGGAGGGGCCCAGTACTTC.

The J gene is TRBJ2-3, the V gene TRBV18; 10 nucleotides agree with TRBD2. The V gene's germline CDR1 is KGHSH and CDR2 LQKENI. V trimming: 3 bases; J trimming: 1 base; junction bases outside the gene matches: 4. CDR3 length: 16 residues. The CDR3 nucleotides read TGTGCCAGCTCACCTAGAGCGGGAGGGGGCACAGATACGCAGTATTTT. It codes for CASSPRAGGGTDTQYF.

CDR3 protein: CAWKGGNEKLFF. The CDR3 nucleotides are TGTGCCTGGAAAGGGGGAAATGAAAAACTGTTTTTT. J is TRBJ1-4 and V is TRBV30, with D tentatively TRBD1 (6 bases). V shed 4 bases and J shed 5 bases, with 8 bases lying between them. The germline V gene has CDR1 GTSNPN and CDR2 SVGIG (reference sequence). The CDR3 covers 12 residues.

This clone has just a few counts. CDR3 DNA sequence: TGTGCCAGCAGCACTATGAGTCCCTCCTACAATGAGCAGTTCTTC. Its protein product is CASSTMSPSYNEQFF. This rearrangement joins TRBV27 to TRBJ2-1; no reliable D call. V was trimmed by 6 bases and J by 0 bases, leaving 12 bases between them. CDR3 length: 15 amino acids. Per the germline V gene, CDR1 is MNHEY and CDR2 is SMNVEV (reference sequence).

This rearrangement joins TRBV19 to TRBJ2-1; 10 nucleotides align to TRBD1. Trimming removed 4 bases from V and 8 bases from J; junction bases left unmatched: 8. CDR1 is LNHDA and CDR2 is SQIVND in the germline V gene (reference sequence). The CDR3 has 15 residues. The CDR3 loop is CASSKDRGVEDEQFF. CDR3 coding DNA: TGTGCCAGTAGTAAGGACAGGGGGGTTGAAGATGAGCAGTTCTTC.